This T cell receptor (beta chain) stems from a study of T-cell reconstitution after alpha-beta-depleted transplantation in children. Study observations and caveats: Expanded clones from the graft, numbering several hundred, reportedly supplied alpha-beta T cells about two months after transplant. Surviving recipient cells, namely T cells and thymic progenitors, were the source of high day-60 TCRbeta diversity in some patients. After one year, T-cell counts and TCRbeta diversity mostly came from new T cells.

Regarding this clonotype: Its antigen is unidentified.

Unique molecular identifiers featured in how the TCRbeta library was prepared. TCRdb re-analysed the PCR reads in MiXCR, keeping a single row per CDR3 protein. The sample consists of 440,000 or so distinct CDR3 sequences, around 46% of them appearing once. The V segment lost 6 bases and the J segment 3 bases; nucleotides outside the gene matches: 8. This CDR3 spans 15 amino acids. Germline V lookup: CDR1 MNHEY, CDR2 SMNVEV (reference sequence). The origin of this receptor is a girl aged 2 to 10 with aplastic anemia, due to receive a stem cell transplant. V and J are TRBV27 and TRBJ2-3; 8 bases are a match to TRBD2. The input for sequencing was PBMCs, taken before TCRalphabeta/CD19-depleted stem cell transplant. The chain's CDR3 is CASRVGRARTDTQYF. CDR3 in DNA: TGTGCCAGCAGGGTCGGGAGGGCCCGGACAGATACGCAGTATTTT.